This TCR beta chain was sequenced for a study of blood T cell repertoires in COVID-19 (dated by TCRdb to about 2020). At the level of the whole study: Samples from collaborators originated in the United States, Italy and Spain and spanned both the acute and convalescent phases of COVID-19. The material from the prospective study consisted of cDNA or gDNA derived from T cells, B-cell-depleted T cells, or PBMCs. Deeply sampled blood TCRbeta repertoires from subjects exposed to, actively infected with, or recovered from COVID-19 were included in the dataset. A freely available public database, intended as a resource for researchers studying the immune response to SARS-CoV-2, is where the repertoires were released. The samples were drawn from the first 160 participants of the ongoing ImmuneRACE study and from 1,254 subjects provided by 6 global collaborators. Sample metadata almost always included a de-identified subject ID, COVID-19 status, age in years and sex. Where available, HLA class I and class II types were obtained from metadata supplied by the sample provider rather than from assay-based typing.

The full study reports these points: Clinical and demographic metadata were provided uncurated, with the amount varying by source and participant.

Each collaborating institution followed its own protocols to collect whole blood in K2EDTA tubes. For TCRbeta analysis, collaborator samples were shipped as frozen whole blood, as isolated PBMCs, or as DNA extracted from either sample type. Comments on this clone: Its specific antigen is unknown. Base qualities are not at hand, and no much larger clone is one base apart.

TCRbeta CDR3 regions were amplified from genomic DNA using the immunoSEQ Assay, a bias-controlled multiplex PCR. For the original study's pipeline: The number of nucleated cells in each sample was estimated by amplification of reference gene primers within the assay. Sequence reads were collapsed and filtered to measure the absolute abundance of every unique TCRbeta CDR3 rearrangement. For each sample, productive Simpson clonality was calculated as the square root of Simpson's diversity index across productive rearrangements. TCRdb took this table from immuneACCESS and kept in-frame rearrangements with V and J called. Such tables lack part of the clones; where checked against another copy, unresolved V genes explain under half of the gap, and the rest is unexplained. That table supplies the V and J calls and clone size; D and trimming were determined from the DNA. In all, the sample holds about 190,000 clones, and about 83% of those were seen once. In total, the top ten clones hold more than 4.5% of the sample.

The trim is 2 bases for V and 2 bases for J, with a gap of 16 bases between the germline ends. Including the terminal cysteine and phenylalanine, the CDR3 comprises 16 residues. CDR3 DNA only is kept here, 48 bases in frame from base 1. Sequences SGHNT (CDR1) and YYREEE (CDR2) are obtained from the germline V gene (reference sequence). The sequence links TRBV5-4 to TRBJ2-5, and perhaps TRBD2 as D gene, on 6 matching bases. The specimen was peripheral blood. This receptor was identified in a woman in her sixties or seventies with active or convalescent COVID-19. The CDR3 reads as follows: CASSFIAEIDQETQYF. The DNA sequence follows: TGTGCCAGCAGCTTTATAGCGGAAATTGATCAAGAGACCCAGTACTTC.